This TCR beta chain was recovered during a study of identical twins. A universal primer site was created by template switching, with the cDNA bearing unique molecular identifiers. From the 5' RACE reads, TCRdb called clonotypes with MiXCR, one entry per CDR3 protein. The table records around 1.7 million distinct CDR3 sequences, more than 30% of them present only once. Worth noting for this clonotype: The antigen is undetermined.

Only healthy Caucasians were enrolled as donors. The CDR3 is 14 amino acids. V was cut by 4 bases and J by 11 bases, with 18 bases left in between. CDR1 and CDR2 from the germline V gene are MDHEN and SYDVKM. General study results and limits: Conclusions rested on cross-sectional statistics rather than following the same donors. Sequences that were out-of-frame, alpha and twin-shared displayed an excess of low generation probability.

This clonotype was sampled from a newborn girl in good health. The chain joins TRBV28 to TRBJ2-4, with D tentatively TRBD1 (6 bases). Sequencing was carried out using cord blood. The CDR3 nucleotides read TGTGCCAGCAGTTCGCAGGGGTATTCTAACTTTCAGTACTTC. Protein sequence: CASSSQGYSNFQYF.